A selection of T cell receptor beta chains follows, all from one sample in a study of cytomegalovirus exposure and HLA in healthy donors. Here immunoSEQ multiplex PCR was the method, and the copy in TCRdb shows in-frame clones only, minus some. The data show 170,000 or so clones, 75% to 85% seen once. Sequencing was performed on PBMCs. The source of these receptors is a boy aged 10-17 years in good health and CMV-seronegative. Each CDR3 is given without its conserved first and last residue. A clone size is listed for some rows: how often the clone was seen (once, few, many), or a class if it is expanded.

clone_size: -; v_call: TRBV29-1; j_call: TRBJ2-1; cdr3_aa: SVDHTSSYNEQF
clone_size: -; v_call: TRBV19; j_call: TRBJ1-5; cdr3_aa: ASSIGLGQQNQPQH
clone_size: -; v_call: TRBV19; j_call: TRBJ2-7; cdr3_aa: ASSFGQGISYEQY
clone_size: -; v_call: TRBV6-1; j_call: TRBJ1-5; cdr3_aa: ASSEASADQPQH
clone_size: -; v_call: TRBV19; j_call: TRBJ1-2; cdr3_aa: ASSARGRNGYT
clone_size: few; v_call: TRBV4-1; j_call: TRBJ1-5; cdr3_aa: ASSPGGGSNQPQH
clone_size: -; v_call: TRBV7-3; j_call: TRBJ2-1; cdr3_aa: ASSSTGTADEQF
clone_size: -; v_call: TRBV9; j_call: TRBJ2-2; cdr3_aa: ASSVATNSGRTTGELF
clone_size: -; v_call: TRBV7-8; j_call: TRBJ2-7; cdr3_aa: ASSLGVAGGPHEQY
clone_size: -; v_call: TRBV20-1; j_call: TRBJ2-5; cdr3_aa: SFLGRETQY
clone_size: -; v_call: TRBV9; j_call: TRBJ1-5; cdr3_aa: ASSGQGRQPQH
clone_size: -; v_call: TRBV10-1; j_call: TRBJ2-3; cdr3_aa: ASSESLSTDTQY
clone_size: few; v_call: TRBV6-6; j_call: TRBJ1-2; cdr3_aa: ASSRVGTGHNYGYT
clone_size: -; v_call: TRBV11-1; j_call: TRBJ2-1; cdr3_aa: ASSSGLAGGEQF
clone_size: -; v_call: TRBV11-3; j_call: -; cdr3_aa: ASSPYSGRVYEQY
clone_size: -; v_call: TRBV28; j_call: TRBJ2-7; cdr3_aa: ASSPVGTGAEEQY
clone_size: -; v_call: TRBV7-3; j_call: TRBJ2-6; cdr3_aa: ASSTQTSGANVLT
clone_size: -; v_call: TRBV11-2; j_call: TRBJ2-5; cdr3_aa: ASSPFLGGTKRTQY
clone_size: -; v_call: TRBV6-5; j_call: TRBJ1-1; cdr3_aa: ASSYSTTAGRTEAF
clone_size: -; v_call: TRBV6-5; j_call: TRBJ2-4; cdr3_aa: ASKASGGALNIQY
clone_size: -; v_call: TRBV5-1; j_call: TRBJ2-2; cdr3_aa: ASGYRANTGELF
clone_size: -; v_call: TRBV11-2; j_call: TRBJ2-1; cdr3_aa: ASSLDQGVIVGGNEQF
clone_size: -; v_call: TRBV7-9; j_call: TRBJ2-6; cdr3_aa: ASGGMLIGFGANVLT
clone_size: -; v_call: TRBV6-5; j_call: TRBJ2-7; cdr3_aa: ASSYRGLTYEQY
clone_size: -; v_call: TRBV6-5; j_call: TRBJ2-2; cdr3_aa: ASSSGTGGLGELF
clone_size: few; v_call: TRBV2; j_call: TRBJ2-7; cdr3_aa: ASSEEPYEQY
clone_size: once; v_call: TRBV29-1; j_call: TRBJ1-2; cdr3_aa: SVVDSGQAYGYT
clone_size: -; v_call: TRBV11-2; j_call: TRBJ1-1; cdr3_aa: ASSLDRLNTEAF
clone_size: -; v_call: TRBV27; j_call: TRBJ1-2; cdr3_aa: ASLRTGGNYGYT